The T cell receptor beta chain described here comes from a study of regulatory T cells in long-lasting Graves disease. Time point defined: newly diagnosed GD, antithyroid drugs for less than 3 months. PBMC-derived RNA was used for the TCR library. Investigators prepared the TCR beta libraries by applying iRepertoire HTBI primers and Arm-PCR of CDR3 regions. One entry per CDR3 protein, called by TCRdb with MiXCR from the multiplex PCR reads. The sample comprises 360,000 or so distinct CDR3 sequences, about a sixth of which are singletons, and 25% to 30% rests with the top ten. The sample holds many counts of this clonotype. Germline V gene data show CDR1 as LGHDT and CDR2 as YNNKEL (reference sequence). The CDR3 spans 17 residues. The J segment lost 0 bases and the V segment lost 7 bases, leaving 13 bases of the junction unmatched. This sample also appeared in a second study, on T cells in Graves' hyperthyroidism and ophthalmopathy. That work states: Each diagnosis drew on symptoms, thyroxine, TRAb, thyroid ultrasound and orbital computed tomography findings. The HTBI primer set was used in a first-round RT-PCR of the TCR CDR3.

This sequence joins TRBV3-1 and TRBJ2-5, with 8 bases identical to TRBD2. This specimen consisted of peripheral blood mononuclear cells (PBMCs), obtained at new diagnosis, from a patient treated with antithyroid drugs. The receptor comes from a man aged 35 to 55 with Graves disease. As DNA, the CDR3 is TGTGCCAGCATTCTAATACCGGGGGGGGCCAACCAAGAGACCCAGTACTTC. It codes for CASILIPGGANQETQYF.